This T cell receptor beta chain was sequenced during a study of tumor-infiltrating lymphocytes in primary liver carcinoma. Study information: Resection treated the patients' primary liver carcinoma.

Notes on this clonotype: What it binds is not known. A much larger clone is a single base away; this may be a read error.

The study, taken as a whole, reports: CD8+ and CD4+ repertoires went uncompared, the samples being bulk unsorted. It was in tumors, not blood, that the top-250-clone fraction was significantly higher (p = 0.039).

Looked up from germline, CDR1 is MNHNY and CDR2 is SVGAGI (reference sequence). The CDR3 extends over 13 amino acids. TCR beta cDNA came from approximately 490 ng total RNA, primed with a constant-region primer. Researchers made the TCR beta libraries by running three nested multiplex PCR rounds with slightly modified ARM-PCR. TRBV1-TRBV30 forward and Cbeta reverse primers drove the first two roughly 10-cycle rounds. TCRdb independently ran MiXCR on the multiplex PCR reads; one entry per CDR3 protein. The sample has about 350,000 distinct CDR3 sequences, approximately 64% seen once; the top ten hold 5.5% to 7%. Unsorted whole blood supplied the blood RNA, and germline DNA was isolated too. With chronic HBV infection, the patients were also treatment-naive.

The rearrangement links TRBV6-6 to TRBJ2-5; 7 nucleotides match TRBD1. Sequencing input: peripheral blood. The sequence was obtained from a man aged 40-49 years with primary liver carcinoma and hepatitis B virus infection. This chain's CDR3 is CANSFTGEETQYF. Here the CDR3 DNA reads TGTGCCAACAGTTTCACAGGGGAGGAGACCCAGTACTTC.